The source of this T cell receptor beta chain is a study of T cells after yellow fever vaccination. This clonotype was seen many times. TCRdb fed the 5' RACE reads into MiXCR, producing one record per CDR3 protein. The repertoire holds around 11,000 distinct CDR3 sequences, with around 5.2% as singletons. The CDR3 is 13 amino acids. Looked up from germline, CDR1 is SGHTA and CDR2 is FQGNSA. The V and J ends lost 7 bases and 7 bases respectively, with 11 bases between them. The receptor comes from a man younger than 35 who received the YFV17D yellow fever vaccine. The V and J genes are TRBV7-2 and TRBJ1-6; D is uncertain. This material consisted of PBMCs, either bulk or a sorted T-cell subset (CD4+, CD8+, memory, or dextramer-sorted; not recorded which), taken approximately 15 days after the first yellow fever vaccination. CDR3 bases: TGTGCCAGCACCCTAGACGGAAATTCACCCCTCCACTTT. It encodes CASTLDGNSPLHF.